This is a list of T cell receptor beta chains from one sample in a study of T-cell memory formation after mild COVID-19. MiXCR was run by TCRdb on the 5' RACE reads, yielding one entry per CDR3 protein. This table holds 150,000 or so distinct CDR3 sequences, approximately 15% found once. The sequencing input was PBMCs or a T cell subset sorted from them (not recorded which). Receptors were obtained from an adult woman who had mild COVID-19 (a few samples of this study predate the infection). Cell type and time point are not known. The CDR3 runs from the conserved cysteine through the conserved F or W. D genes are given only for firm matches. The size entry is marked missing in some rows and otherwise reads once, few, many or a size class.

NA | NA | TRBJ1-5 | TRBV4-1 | TGCGCCAGCAGTCGAGGGGAGTATAGCAATCAGCCCCAGCATTTT | CASSRGEYSNQPQHF
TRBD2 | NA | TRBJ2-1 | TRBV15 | TGTGCCACCAGCAGAGCGGCGGGAGCGCCGCACAATGAGCAGTTCTTC | CATSRAAGAPHNEQFF
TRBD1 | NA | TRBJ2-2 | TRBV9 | TGTGCCAGCCGCCGGGACAGTAACACCGGGGAGCTGTTTTTT | CASRRDSNTGELFF
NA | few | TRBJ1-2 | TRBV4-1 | TGCGCCAGCAGCCAAGATGACCGGGTCAACTATGGCTACACCTTC | CASSQDDRVNYGYTF
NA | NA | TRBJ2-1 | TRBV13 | TGTGCCAGCAATCAGGGCCCAGGAAATGAGCAGTTCTTC | CASNQGPGNEQFF
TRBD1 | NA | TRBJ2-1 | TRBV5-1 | TGCGCCAGCAGCTTGGGGGGGACAGCCAACAATGAGCAGTTCTTC | CASSLGGTANNEQFF
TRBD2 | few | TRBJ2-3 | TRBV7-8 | TGTGCCAGCAGCTACGGACTAGCAAGCACAGATACGCAGTATTTT | CASSYGLASTDTQYF
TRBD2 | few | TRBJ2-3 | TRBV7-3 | TGTGCCAGCAAGGCGAGCGGGATGGGAGATACGCAGTATTTT | CASKASGMGDTQYF
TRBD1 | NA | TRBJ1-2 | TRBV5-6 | TGTGCCAGCAGCTTCGGGACAGGAGTGGATGGCTACACCTTC | CASSFGTGVDGYTF
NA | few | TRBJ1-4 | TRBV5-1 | TGCGCCAGCAGCTTGGGGGCCGTAGGAATTGATGAAAAACTGTTTTTT | CASSLGAVGIDEKLFF
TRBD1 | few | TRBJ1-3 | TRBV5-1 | TGCGCCAGCAGCTTGGTCGACAGGGGCCTCGGGGGAAACACCATATATTTT | CASSLVDRGLGGNTIYF
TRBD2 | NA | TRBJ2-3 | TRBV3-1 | TGTGCCAGCAGCCAAGAGGGACTAGCGGGGGACACAGATACGCAGTATTTT | CASSQEGLAGDTDTQYF
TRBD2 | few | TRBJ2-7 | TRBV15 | TGTGCCACCAGCAGAGATCGGGCGGGAGGAGAGCAGTACTTC | CATSRDRAGGEQYF
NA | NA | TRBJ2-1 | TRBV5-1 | TGCGCCAGCAGCTTCGGGGGCGATTTGTACAATGAGCAGTTCTTC | CASSFGGDLYNEQFF
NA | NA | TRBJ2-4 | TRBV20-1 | TGCAGTGCTAGAGACCCAGGAGTTTCTCAAAACATTCAGTACTTC | CSARDPGVSQNIQYF
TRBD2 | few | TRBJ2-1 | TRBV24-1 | TGTGCCACCAGTGATCCTCAATTAGCGGGCGGGAGCTCCTACAATGAGCAGTTCTTC | CATSDPQLAGGSSYNEQFF
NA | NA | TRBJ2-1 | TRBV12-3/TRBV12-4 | TGTGCCAGCAGTTTCTCAGGTTATGAGCAGTTCTTC | CASSFSGYEQFF
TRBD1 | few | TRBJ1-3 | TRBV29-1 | TGCAGCGTTGACGCAGGGGGCAGTGGAAACACCATATATTTT | CSVDAGGSGNTIYF
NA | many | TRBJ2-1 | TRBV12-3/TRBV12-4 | TGTGCCAGCACCCTGCGGGACAATGAGCAGTTCTTC | CASTLRDNEQFF
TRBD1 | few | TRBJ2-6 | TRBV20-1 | TGCAGTGCTAGTCCGGGACAGGGGGTCTATGGGGCCAACGTCCTGACTTTC | CSASPGQGVYGANVLTF
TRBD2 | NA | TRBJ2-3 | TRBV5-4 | TGTGCCAGCAGCTTTGGCGGGAGGAGCACAGATACGCAGTATTTT | CASSFGGRSTDTQYF
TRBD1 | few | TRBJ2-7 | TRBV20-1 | TGCAGTGCTAGAGCTCACGGGACAGGGGTTTACGAGCAGTACTTC | CSARAHGTGVYEQYF
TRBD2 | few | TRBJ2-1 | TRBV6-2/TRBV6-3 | TGCGGGACTAGCGGTAACAATGAGCAGTTCTTC | CGTSGNNEQFF
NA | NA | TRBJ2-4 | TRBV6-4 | TGTGCCAGCAGTGAGGTTTGGGGGGCTGTTCAGTACTTC | CASSEVWGAVQYF
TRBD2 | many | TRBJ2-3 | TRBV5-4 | TGTGCCAGCAGACAAAGCGGGAGGGCCGCTACGCAGTATTTT | CASRQSGRAATQYF
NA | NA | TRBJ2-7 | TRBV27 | TGTGCCACCAGGGCTAGCGACTACGAGCAGTACTTC | CATRASDYEQYF
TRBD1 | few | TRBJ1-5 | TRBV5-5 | TGTGCCAGCAGCACGGGGACAGGGAATCAGCCCCAGCATTTT | CASSTGTGNQPQHF
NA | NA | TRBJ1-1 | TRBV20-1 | TGCAGTGCTAGCGACGATACCGACACTGAAGCTTTCTTT | CSASDDTDTEAFF
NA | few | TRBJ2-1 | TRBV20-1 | TGCAGTGCGTCTGGGGTTTCATCCGACAATGAGCAGTTCTTC | CSASGVSSDNEQFF
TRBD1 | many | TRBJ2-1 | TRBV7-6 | TGTGCCAGCAGCTATTCGCCGGGACAGTTGTACAATGAGCAGTTCTTC | CASSYSPGQLYNEQFF
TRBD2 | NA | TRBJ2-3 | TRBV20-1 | TGCAGTGCTAGAGTACTAGCGGGGGCCACAGATACGCAGTATTTT | CSARVLAGATDTQYF
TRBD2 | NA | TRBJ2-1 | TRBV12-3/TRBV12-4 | TGTGCCAGCACCCTAGCGGGAGTGGACAATGAGCAGTTCTTC | CASTLAGVDNEQFF
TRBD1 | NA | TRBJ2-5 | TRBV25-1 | TGTGCCAGCATGGATCGGGGACAGACCTTCCAAGAGACCCAGTACTTC | CASMDRGQTFQETQYF
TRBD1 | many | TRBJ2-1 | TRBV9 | TGTGCCAGCAGCCCAAGGACAGGGCTCGATGAGCAGTTCTTC | CASSPRTGLDEQFF
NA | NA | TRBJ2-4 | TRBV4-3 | TGCGCCAGCAGCCAAGATAGGCAGCTAGCCAAAAACATTCAGTACTTC | CASSQDRQLAKNIQYF
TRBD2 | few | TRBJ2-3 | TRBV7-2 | TGTGCCAGCATCGACTCGGGGGTAGCGGGGGGGAGCACAGATACGCAGTATTTT | CASIDSGVAGGSTDTQYF
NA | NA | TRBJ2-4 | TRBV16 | TGTGCCAGCAGCCCCGAAGGGCAGGGAGTTCAGTACTTC | CASSPEGQGVQYF
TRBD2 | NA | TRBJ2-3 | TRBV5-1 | TGCGCCAGCAGCACGTCGACTAGCGGGTCGGATACGCAGTATTTT | CASSTSTSGSDTQYF
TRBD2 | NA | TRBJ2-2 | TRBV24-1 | TGTGCCACCAGTGATTTGACTAGCGGGGGGCTCACCGGGGAGCTGTTTTTT | CATSDLTSGGLTGELFF
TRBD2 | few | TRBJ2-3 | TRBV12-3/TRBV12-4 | TGTGCCAGCAGTTTAAGGACTAGCGGGGGGCCGGGGGATACGCAGTATTTT | CASSLRTSGGPGDTQYF
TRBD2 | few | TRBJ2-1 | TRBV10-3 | TGTGCCATCGGACTAGCGGGAGATAGGGGGAATGAGCAGTTCTTC | CAIGLAGDRGNEQFF
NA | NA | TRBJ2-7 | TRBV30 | TGTGCCTGGGATCTAGCGCCAGGGGCCTACGAGCAGTACTTC | CAWDLAPGAYEQYF
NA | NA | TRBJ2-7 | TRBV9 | TGTGCCAGCTCCCGGGACCCTGGGTACGAGCAGTACTTC | CASSRDPGYEQYF
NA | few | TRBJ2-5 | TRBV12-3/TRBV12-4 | TGTGCCAGCAGTTCCGGGACCCCGGGCGTGGAGACCCAGTACTTC | CASSSGTPGVETQYF
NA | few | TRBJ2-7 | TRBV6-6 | TGTGCCAGCAGAAGTCGTTCCGACGAGCAGTACTTC | CASRSRSDEQYF
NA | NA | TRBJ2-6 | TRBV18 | TGTGCCAGCTCACGGGACTCTGGGGCCAACGTCCTGACTTTC | CASSRDSGANVLTF
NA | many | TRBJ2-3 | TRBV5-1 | TGCGCCAGCAGCTTGGAGTTCGCAAAAGATACGCAGTATTTT | CASSLEFAKDTQYF